The 30 T cell receptor beta chains below all came from one sample that was sequenced in a study of cytomegalovirus exposure and HLA in healthy donors. TCRdb keeps only in-frame clones here, not all; method: immunoSEQ multiplex PCR. This table holds 100,000 to 150,000 clones, about 82% found once. Sequencing used PBMCs. The receptors originated from a man aged 18 to 29 in good health and CMV-seronegative.

This clone turned up a few times. The chain links TRBV5-1 to TRBJ1-5; 9 bases align to TRBD1. CDR3 length equals 15 residues. Germline CDR1 SGHRS, CDR2 YFSETQ. V was pared by 0 bases and J by 6 bases, with 4 bases of the junction left unmatched. The CDR3 protein is CASSLGGTGSQPQHF. The CDR3 nucleotides read TGCGCCAGCAGCTTGGGGGGGACAGGGAGTCAGCCCCAGCATTTT. Drawing the rest from reference TRBV5-1 and TRBJ1-5, the complete variable domain is KAGVTQTPRYLIKTRGQQVTLSCSPISGHRSVSWYQQTPGQGLQFLFEYFSETQRNKGNFPGRFSGRQFSNSRSEMNVSTLELGDSALYLCASSLGGTGSQPQHFGDGTRLSIL.

The chain joins TRBV11-1 to TRBJ2-7; D may be TRBD1 (5 bases). Trimming removed 6 bases from V and 2 bases from J, with 17 bases in between. This CDR3 has 15 amino acids. Germline V lookup: CDR1 SGHAT, CDR2 FQDESV (reference sequence). The CDR3 coding sequence is TGTGCCAGCAGTTCAGACAGATCCCGTACCTACGAGCAGTACTTC. This gives the protein CASSSDRSRTYEQYF. Using reference TRBV11-1 and TRBJ2-7 for the parts outside the CDR3, the full variable domain is EAEVAQSPRYKITEKSQAVAFWCDPISGHATLYWYRQILGQGPELLVQFQDESVVDDSQLPKDRFSAERLKGVDSTLKIQPAELGDSAMYLCASSSDRSRTYEQYFGPGTRLTVT.

The rearrangement joins TRBV29-1 to TRBJ1-5; 7 bases align to TRBD1. The V segment lost 6 bases and the J segment 3 bases; nucleotides outside the gene matches: 11. The length of the CDR3 is 15 residues. Germline V gene sequence: CDR1 SQVTM, CDR2 ANQGSEA. CDR3: CSVKAGTDTNQPQHF. DNA for the CDR3: TGCAGCGTGAAGGCCGGGACAGACACCAATCAGCCCCAGCATTTT.

This chain connects TRBV9 to TRBJ2-1; 7 nucleotides align to TRBD1. CDR1 SGDLS and CDR2 YYNGEE come from the germline V gene. The V gene end was trimmed by 2 bases and the J gene end by 0 bases; junction bases not matched to a gene: 2. There are 15 residues in the CDR3. CDR3 DNA sequence: TGTGCCAGCAGCGTGGGACAGAGCTCCTACAATGAGCAGTTCTTC. Encoded protein: CASSVGQSSYNEQFF. Full variable domain (outside the CDR3, taken from reference TRBV9 and TRBJ2-1): DSGVTQTPKHLITATGQRVTLRCSPRSGDLSVYWYQQSLDQGLQFLIQYYNGEERAKGNILERFSAQQFPDLHSELNLSSLELGDSALYFCASSVGQSSYNEQFFGPGTRLTVL.

The rearrangement joins TRBV5-1 to TRBJ2-7; 9 bases fit TRBD1. CDR1 and CDR2 from the germline V gene are SGHRS and YFSETQ. Trimming cost V 0 bases and J 2 bases; bases outside gene matches: 3. CDR3 length: 15 amino acids. CDR3 DNA: TGCGCCAGCAGCTTGGGGACAGGGGACCCCTACGAGCAGTACTTC. Its protein product is CASSLGTGDPYEQYF.

The chain uses TRBV19 and TRBJ2-1, with 7 bases fitting TRBD2. V shed 1 base and J 3 bases; nucleotides not matched to a gene: 18. The CDR3 contains 20 residues. Germline V lookup: CDR1 LNHDA, CDR2 SQIVND (reference sequence). Here the CDR3 DNA reads TGTGCCAGTAGTATAGTATATATAGGGCTGAGGGACTACAGCTACAATGAGCAGTTCTTC. Translation: CASSIVYIGLRDYSYNEQFF.

The rearrangement uses TRBV19 and TRBJ1-1; D is perhaps TRBD1 (5 bases). Per the germline V gene, CDR1 is LNHDA and CDR2 is SQIVND (reference sequence). The V end was cut by 0 bases, the J end by 4 bases, with 12 bases between. The CDR3 consists of 15 residues. Written as DNA, the CDR3 is TGTGCCAGTAGTATAGATCGTAGGGGCGGCACTGAAGCTTTCTTT. Amino acids: CASSIDRRGGTEAFF.

This clone was detected only a few times. The genes are TRBV30 and TRBJ2-5; D is perhaps TRBD2 (6 bases). Germline values: CDR1 GTSNPN, CDR2 SVGIG (reference sequence). Trimming took off 3 bases at V and 5 bases at J, with 19 bases between the two ends. This CDR3 region has 15 residues. The CDR3 bases are TGTGCCTGGAGGCGTAACTCGGGAGTAGGGGAGACCCAGTACTTC. Its translation: CAWRRNSGVGETQYF.

The J gene is TRBJ2-1, the V gene TRBV6-6, with a weak D call TRBD2 (5 bases). Trimming took 6 bases from V and 1 from J, leaving 13 bases between them. Germline CDR1 and CDR2: MNHNY and SVGAGI (reference sequence). CDR3 length: 15 amino acids. The DNA of the CDR3 is TGTGCCAGCAGGGAGCGGATTAGATCCTACAATGAGCAGTTCTTC. Translated: CASRERIRSYNEQFF.

The rearrangement uses TRBV19 and TRBJ2-3, with D possibly being TRBD2 (5 bases). V was pared by 8 bases and J by 6 bases, with 15 bases between. Germline V gene data show CDR1 as LNHDA and CDR2 as SQIVND (reference sequence). This CDR3 has 13 residues. The CDR3 sequence: CASSRGFPDTQYF. The CDR3 DNA follows: TGTGCCAGTTCCCGGGGATTTCCGGATACGCAGTATTTT. The full variable domain, with the rest looked up from reference TRBV19 and TRBJ2-3, is DGGITQSPKYLFRKEGQNVTLSCEQNLNHDAMYWYRQDPGQGLRLIYYSQIVNDFQKGDIAEGYSVSREKKESFPLTVTSAQKNPTAFYLCASSRGFPDTQYFGPGTRLTVL.

The chain is built from TRBV14 and TRBJ2-7, with TRBD1 as a possible D gene (5 bases). CDR3 length: 18 amino acids. Germline V gene lookup returns CDR1 SGHDN and CDR2 FVKESK. V was clipped by 5 bases and J by 6 bases, with 29 bases between them. The CDR3 reads CASSETDPGTGSVLEQYF. As DNA, the CDR3 is TGTGCCAGCAGCGAGACGGACCCTGGCACAGGCTCCGTCCTCGAGCAGTACTTC.

This chain links TRBV6-5 with TRBJ2-3; 9 positions agree with TRBD2. V lost 4 bases, J lost 4 bases, and 6 bases stayed unmatched. The CDR3 length is 15 residues. CDR1 and CDR2 (germline): MNHEY, SVGAGI. DNA for the CDR3: TGTGCCAGCAGTTTAGGCGGGGGGGGCGCAGATACGCAGTATTTT. It is translated as CASSLGGGGADTQYF.

The J gene is TRBJ2-3, the V gene TRBV7-8; 13 positions match TRBD2. CDR3 length equals 17 residues. The J segment lost 4 bases and the V segment lost 0 bases, leaving 4 bases of the junction unmatched. CDR1 is SGHVS, CDR2 FQNEAQ, per germline. In nucleotides, the CDR3 is TGTGCCAGCAGCTTAGCGCAGACTAGCGGGAGGTCAGATACGCAGTATTTT. This codes for CASSLAQTSGRSDTQYF. The complete variable domain, with remaining parts taken from reference TRBV7-8 and TRBJ2-3, reads GAGVSQSPRYKVAKRGQDVALRCDPISGHVSLFWYQQALGQGPEFLTYFQNEAQLDKSGLPSDRFFAERPEGSVSTLKIQRTQQEDSAVYLCASSLAQTSGRSDTQYFGPGTRLTVL.

This clone was seen more than once but under ten times. The chain links TRBV6-1 to TRBJ2-7, with TRBD2 matching 8 bases. Germline V lookup: CDR1 MNHNS, CDR2 SASEGT. The CDR3 extends over 15 amino acids. V lost 3 bases, J lost 4 bases, and 8 bases stayed unmatched. CDR3 protein: CASSEGTRAWYEQYF. The CDR3, as DNA: TGTGCCAGCAGTGAGGGGACTAGAGCATGGTACGAGCAGTACTTC.

This sequence joins TRBV30 and TRBJ2-5; D gene ambiguous. Germline loops: CDR1 GTSNPN, CDR2 SVGIG (reference sequence). Trimming shortened V by 0 bases and J by 1 base, and 9 bases separated the two germline ends. This CDR3 has 14 residues. For the CDR3, the DNA is TGTGCCTGGAGTGTACAAGCGCCCCAAGAGACCCAGTACTTC. Protein: CAWSVQAPQETQYF.

CDR3: CASSPRQGGSYEQYF. The CDR3 nucleotides are TGTGCCAGCAGCCCACGACAGGGGGGCTCCTACGAGCAGTACTTC. This chain connects TRBV7-2 to TRBJ2-7, with 9 bases identical to TRBD1. J lost 0 bases, V lost 5 bases, and 5 bases had no gene match. Germline V gives CDR1 SGHTA, CDR2 FQGNSA. This CDR3 has 15 residues.

The chain couples TRBV2 to TRBJ2-2, with 8 bases that match TRBD1. This CDR3 contains 19 residues. CDR1 and CDR2 from the germline V gene are SNHLY and FYNNEI. The ends lost 6 bases at V and 3 bases at J; junction bases unmatched: 18. The CDR3 coding sequence is TGTGCCAGCAGCCCCCTCCTAGGACAGGGTAATAGGGACACCGGGGAGCTGTTTTTT. It codes for CASSPLLGQGNRDTGELFF.

The rearrangement links TRBV6-1 to TRBJ1-5; 7 nucleotides align to TRBD1. CDR3 length: 15 residues. Germline values: CDR1 MNHNS, CDR2 SASEGT. With 2 bases clipped from V and 0 bases from J, the junction kept 1 base outside the gene matches. The CDR3 loop reads CASSESGGSNQPQHF. The CDR3 region has the DNA TGTGCCAGCAGTGAATCAGGGGGTAGCAATCAGCCCCAGCATTTT.

This clone turned up a few times. The chain recombines TRBV30 with TRBJ2-5, with 8 positions matching TRBD2. The junction had 3 bases not matched to a gene; V was cut back by 2 bases and J by 4 bases. The CDR3 loop spans 13 amino acids. Germline CDR1 and CDR2: GTSNPN and SVGIG (reference sequence). CDR3 in DNA: TGTGCCTGGAGTCGGAGCGGGGGAGAGACCCAGTACTTC. Amino acid sequence: CAWSRSGGETQYF.

The rearrangement links TRBV6-1 to TRBJ2-3; 8 bases agree with TRBD2. CDR1 is MNHNS, CDR2 SASEGT, per germline. CDR3 size: 14 residues. Trimming at V came to 3 bases and at J to 2 bases, leaving 1 base not matched to a gene. In nucleotides, the CDR3 is TGTGCCAGCAGTGACGGGGGGGCCACAGATACGCAGTATTTT. The encoded protein is CASSDGGATDTQYF.

The rearrangement links TRBV11-2 to TRBJ1-5; no clear D. Between the trimmed V and J ends, which lost 5 bases and 3 bases, there was a span of 8 bases. The CDR3 spans 13 residues. Per germline, CDR1 SGHAT and CDR2 FQNNGV. CDR3 region: CASSRVPNQPQHF. CDR3 in DNA: TGTGCCAGCAGCCGGGTCCCCAATCAGCCCCAGCATTTT.

The gene calls are TRBV6-1 and TRBJ1-1; D possibly corresponds to TRBD1 (5 bases). The CDR3 totals 11 residues. Trimming removed 8 bases from V and 7 bases from J, with 11 bases in between. Germline CDR1 MNHNS, CDR2 SASEGT. As DNA, the CDR3 is TGTGCCAGCTGGGCGGGGGGTGAAGCTTTCTTT. Translated: CASWAGGEAFF.

The chain links TRBV11-2 to TRBJ1-2; D possibly corresponds to TRBD1 (6 bases). The CDR3 consists of 15 residues. V was pared by 2 bases and J by 3 bases, with 13 bases between. Germline values: CDR1 SGHAT, CDR2 FQNNGV. The CDR3, as DNA: TGTGCCAGCAGCTTACCGGGGGGGGCTGACTATGGCTACACCTTC. The encoded protein is CASSLPGGADYGYTF.

The V call is TRBV12-5, the J call TRBJ2-7, with 8 bases identical to TRBD1. The J segment lost 9 bases and the V segment lost 1 base, leaving 2 bases of the junction unmatched. Germline values: CDR1 LGHNT, CDR2 FRNRAP. This CDR3 is 12 amino acids long. CDR3 region: CASGLGQGAQYF. Written as DNA, the CDR3 is TGTGCTAGTGGTTTGGGTCAGGGGGCGCAGTACTTC.

The chain uses TRBV25-1 and TRBJ2-3, with D perhaps TRBD2 (6 bases). Germline V gives CDR1 MGHDK, CDR2 SYGVNS. Trimming removed 0 bases from V and 0 bases from J, with 7 bases in between. This CDR3 region has 15 residues. The CDR3 loop is CASSEYGTSTDTQYF. The CDR3, as DNA: TGTGCCAGCAGTGAATATGGGACTAGCACAGATACGCAGTATTTT.

V gene TRBV9 combines with J gene TRBJ2-5, with TRBD2 matching 13 bases. Germline assignment: CDR1 SGDLS and CDR2 YYNGEE. The CDR3 contains 18 residues. The V segment lost 2 bases and the J segment 3 bases; nucleotides outside the gene matches: 10. For the CDR3, the DNA is TGTGCCAGCAGCGTGGGGACTAGCGGGGCGTCTAAAAAAGAGACCCAGTACTTC. Translating gives CASSVGTSGASKKETQYF.

V gene TRBV9 combines with J gene TRBJ2-3; 8 nucleotides align to TRBD2. The CDR3 contains 18 residues. Losses at the gene ends were 0 bases for V and 1 base for J; bases not matched to a gene: 10. Germline CDR1 reads SGDLS; CDR2 reads YYNGEE. For the CDR3, the DNA is TGTGCCAGCAGCGTAGGGGGTAGCGGGATGAGGGGCACAGATACGCAGTATTTT. Translating gives CASSVGGSGMRGTDTQYF.

The rearrangement links TRBV11-1 to TRBJ2-5, with 7 bases that match TRBD1. From germline, CDR1 is SGHAT and CDR2 FQDESV (reference sequence). The CDR3 sequence is 13 residues long. V was pared by 5 bases and J by 2 bases, with 2 bases of the junction left unmatched. The CDR3 is CASSRDRQETQYF. The CDR3 coding sequence is TGTGCCAGCAGCCGGGACAGACAAGAGACCCAGTACTTC.

V usage is TRBV6-6 and J usage is TRBJ2-6; D not certain. Germline CDR1 is MNHNY and CDR2 is SVGAGI (reference sequence). Trimming removed 6 bases at V and 1 base at J, with 7 bases between. The CDR3 is 14 amino acids. CDR3 sequence reads: CASRAWSGANVLTF. CDR3 nucleotides: TGTGCCAGCAGAGCTTGGTCTGGGGCCAACGTCCTGACTTTC.

The J gene is TRBJ1-4, the V gene TRBV6-5, with 7 positions matching TRBD1. CDR1 MNHEY and CDR2 SVGAGI come from the germline V gene. Trimming took 4 bases from V and 14 from J; bases not matched to a gene: 7. There are 12 residues in the CDR3. CDR3 nucleotide sequence: TGTGCCAGCAGTTCTAGGACAGGAGGGCTGTTTTTT. This translates into CASSSRTGGLFF.